This TCR beta chain was captured in a study of blood T cell repertoires in COVID-19. At the level of the study: PBMCs, B-cell-depleted T cells, or T cells provided the cDNA or gDNA that made up the material.

Assay used: immunoSEQ multiplex PCR; TCRdb lists only in-frame clones, some missing. There are approximately 200,000 clones in the sample; around nine tenths occur only once, and around 2.9% lies in the top ten. Germline V CDR1 and CDR2: GTSNPN, SVGIG (reference sequence). V was pared by 5 bases and J by 6 bases, with 10 bases of the junction left unmatched. This CDR3 has 14 residues. This sequence was found in an older woman with acute or convalescent COVID-19. Input material: peripheral blood. V is TRBV30 and J is TRBJ2-1, with 7 nucleotides matching TRBD2. The CDR3: CAWGASGEVNEQFF. The CDR3 DNA is TGTGCCTGGGGGGCCAGCGGGGAGGTCAATGAGCAGTTCTTC.